Listed below are T cell receptor beta chains from one sample, sequenced in a study of blood T cell repertoires in COVID-19. This table comes from immunoSEQ multiplex PCR, and its TCRdb copy is limited to in-frame clones, with some not included. The sample contains some 330,000 clones, 80% to 95% of which appear only once. Material for sequencing was PBMCs or T cells enriched from blood (not recorded which). These receptors were collected from a woman aged 25 to 39 who had recovered from COVID-19. Both conserved end residues are part of each CDR3.

CDR3 length	J gene	V gene	CDR3 protein
17	TRBJ2-1	TRBV25-1	CASSDLTSGSSYNEQFF
14	TRBJ1-1	TRBV4-1	CASSQVGGGGKAFF
12	TRBJ2-5	TRBV2	CAKAGVKETQYF
15	TRBJ1-2	TRBV28	CASTSGGGRNYGYTF
14	TRBJ2-5	TRBV10-3	CAISGDDGSETQYF
14	TRBJ1-1	TRBV4-1	CASSQMTGGTEAFF
15	TRBJ1-1	TRBV28	CASSLGGMENTEAFF
13	TRBJ1-1	TRBV5-1	CASSLGSRTEAFF
18	TRBJ2-7	TRBV7-2	CASSSTGTSGRIHYEQYF
15	TRBJ1-1	TRBV5-1	CASSYGTSGGTEAFF
17	TRBJ2-1	TRBV24-1	CATSDNGWGDSYNEQFF
16	TRBJ1-6	TRBV27	CASSLRWTADNSPLHF
17	TRBJ2-7	TRBV19	CASSIASGGFTAYEQYF
15	TRBJ1-2	TRBV4-2	CASSQDGRADYGYTF
15	TRBJ2-4	TRBV3-1/TRBV3-2	CASSPRYIAKNIQYF
20	TRBJ2-1	TRBV7-3	CASSLGGSGSGARSYNEQFF
14	TRBJ1-6	TRBV6-2/TRBV6-3	CASSYTGRNSPLHF
16	TRBJ2-3	TRBV13	CASSLVPGVGTDTQYF
14	TRBJ2-7	TRBV28	CASSLSTRFWEQYF
14	TRBJ2-2	TRBV9	CASSVGAGTGELFF
15	TRBJ2-3	TRBV28	CASRVGGTSTDTQYF
18	TRBJ2-5	TRBV11-3	CASSQGLAGAKPPETQYF
15	TRBJ2-3	TRBV4-3	CASSQGTGVTDTQYF
15	TRBJ2-1	TRBV28	CASSQLAGGYNEQFF
15	TRBJ2-3	TRBV28	CASSLVTGVSDTQYF
18	TRBJ1-2	TRBV11-2	CASSLGGVLGQGRDGYTF